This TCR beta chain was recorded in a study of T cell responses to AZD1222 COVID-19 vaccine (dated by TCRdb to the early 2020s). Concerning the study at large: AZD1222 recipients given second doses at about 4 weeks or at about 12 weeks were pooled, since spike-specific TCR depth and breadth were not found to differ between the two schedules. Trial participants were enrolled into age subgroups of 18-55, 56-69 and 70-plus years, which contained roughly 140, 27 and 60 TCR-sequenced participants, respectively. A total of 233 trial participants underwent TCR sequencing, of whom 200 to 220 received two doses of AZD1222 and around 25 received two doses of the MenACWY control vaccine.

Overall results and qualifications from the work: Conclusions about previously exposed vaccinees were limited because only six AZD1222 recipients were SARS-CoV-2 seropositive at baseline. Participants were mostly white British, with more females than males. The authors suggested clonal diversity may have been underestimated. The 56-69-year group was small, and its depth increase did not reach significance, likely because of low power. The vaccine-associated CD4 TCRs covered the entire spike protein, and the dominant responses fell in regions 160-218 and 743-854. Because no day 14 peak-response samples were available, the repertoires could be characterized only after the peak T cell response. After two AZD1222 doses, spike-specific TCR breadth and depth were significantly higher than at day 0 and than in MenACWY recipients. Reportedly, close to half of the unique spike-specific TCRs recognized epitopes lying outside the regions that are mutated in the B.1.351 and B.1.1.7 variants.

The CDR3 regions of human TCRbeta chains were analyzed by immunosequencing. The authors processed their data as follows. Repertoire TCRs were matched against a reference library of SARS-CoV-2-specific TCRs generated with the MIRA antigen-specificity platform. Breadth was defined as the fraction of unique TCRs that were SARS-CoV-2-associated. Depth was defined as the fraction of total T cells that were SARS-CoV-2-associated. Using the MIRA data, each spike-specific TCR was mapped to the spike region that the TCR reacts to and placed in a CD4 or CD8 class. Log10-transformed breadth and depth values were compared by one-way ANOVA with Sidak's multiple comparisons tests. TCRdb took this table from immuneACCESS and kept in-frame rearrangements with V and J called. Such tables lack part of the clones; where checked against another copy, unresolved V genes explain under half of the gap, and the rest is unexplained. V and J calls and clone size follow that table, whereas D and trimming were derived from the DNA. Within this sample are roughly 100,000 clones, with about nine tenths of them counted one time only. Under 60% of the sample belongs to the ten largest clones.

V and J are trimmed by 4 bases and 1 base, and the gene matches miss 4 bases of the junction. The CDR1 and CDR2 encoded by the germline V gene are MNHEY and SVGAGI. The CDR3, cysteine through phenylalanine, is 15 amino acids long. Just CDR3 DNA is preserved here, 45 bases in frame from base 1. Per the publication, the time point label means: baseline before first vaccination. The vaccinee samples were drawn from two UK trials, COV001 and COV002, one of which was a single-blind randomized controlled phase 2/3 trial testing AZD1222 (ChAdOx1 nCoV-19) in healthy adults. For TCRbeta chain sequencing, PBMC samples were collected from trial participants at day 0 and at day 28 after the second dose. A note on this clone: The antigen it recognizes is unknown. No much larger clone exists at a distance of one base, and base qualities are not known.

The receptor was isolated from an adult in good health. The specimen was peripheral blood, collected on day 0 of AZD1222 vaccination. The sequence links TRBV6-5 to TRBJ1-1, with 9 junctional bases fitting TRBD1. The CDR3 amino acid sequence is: CASSWTTGGNTEAFF. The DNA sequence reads TGTGCCAGCAGTTGGACGACAGGGGGGAACACTGAAGCTTTCTTT.